This T cell receptor (beta chain) comes out of a study of shared clonotypes between healthy human individuals. Across the whole study: Each donor's CD8 memory used one plate, CD8 naive two, each CD4 subset three.

Each replicate PCR on the sorted subsets used about 220 ng DNA (roughly 30,000 T cell genomes). Methods used by the authors: ImmunoSEQ sequences covered only the junction and lacked quality scores; filtering therefore differed. Profiled with immunoSEQ multiplex PCR; TCRdb holds only in-frame clones, not every one. That table gives V, J and clone size, and the DNA gave D and trimming. Here the sample spans about 2.2 million clones, 90% to 95% being singletons. The CDR3 covers 16 residues. Germline V gene sequence: CDR1 MNHNS, CDR2 SASEGT. The V end was cut by 2 bases, the J end by 6 bases, with 17 bases between. Naive CD8 cells were CD45RO-negative, positively selected for CCR7, excluding terminally differentiated effector memory CD45RA+ cells. The table lists this clone with a count of one. Its specificity is unknown. Overall study findings and caveats: Richness estimates generally favored naive over memory subsets.

This TCR was sampled from a man younger than 30 in good health. Some clones in this sample may be carry-over from other donors' samples. This rearrangement joins TRBV6-1 to TRBJ2-1; D is undetermined. The sequenced sample consisted of naive CD8+ T cells from PBMCs. The CDR3 protein is CASSERWGSRGNEQFF. The CDR3 DNA reads TGTGCCAGCAGTGAAAGGTGGGGATCGCGAGGCAATGAGCAGTTCTTC.